The 28 T cell receptor beta chains below come from one sample, sequenced in a study of shared clonotypes between healthy human individuals. Clones were sequenced by immunoSEQ multiplex PCR, and TCRdb holds only the in-frame ones, with some missing. The sample records about 520,000 clones, 95% to 97% being singletons. Sequenced: naive CD4+ T cells sorted from blood. Subset indicated: CD45RA+ positively selected. The source is a woman in her twenties or thirties in good health.

This chain connects TRBV7-9 to TRBJ2-5; D could derive from TRBD1 or TRBD2 (5 bases each). The germline V and J ends were trimmed by 6 bases and 0 bases, with 14 bases remaining between them. Per germline, CDR1 SEHNR and CDR2 FQNEAQ (reference sequence). There are 15 residues in the CDR3. CDR3 loop: CASRIMGRNQETQYF. The CDR3 region has the DNA TGTGCCAGCAGGATAATGGGACGGAACCAAGAGACCCAGTACTTC.

CDR3 amino acids: CASSWGGGSNYGYTF. The CDR3 DNA sequence: TGTGCCAGCAGCTGGGGGGGCGGTTCTAACTATGGCTACACCTTC. The chain combines TRBV5-4 with TRBJ1-2; possibly TRBD1 for D (6 bases). Trimming took off 3 bases at V and 0 bases at J, with 12 bases between the two ends. Per the germline V gene, CDR1 is SGHNT and CDR2 is YYREEE (reference sequence). CDR3 length equals 15 residues.

This chain joins TRBV6-1 and TRBJ1-5; 9 bases are a match to TRBD1. This CDR3 is 17 amino acids long. V trimming: 4 bases; J trimming: 1 base; junction bases outside the gene matches: 8. The germline CDR1 and CDR2 sequences are MNHNS and SASEGT. CDR3 protein: CASSAQGQGRSNQPQHF. The DNA for the CDR3 is TGTGCCAGCAGTGCCCAGGGACAGGGTCGGAGCAATCAGCCCCAGCATTTT.

The chain uses TRBV28 and TRBJ1-5, with TRBD1 as a possible D gene (6 bases). Germline values: CDR1 MDHEN, CDR2 SYDVKM. The CDR3 has 15 amino acids. The germline V and J ends were trimmed by 5 bases and 6 bases, with 17 bases remaining between them. The CDR3 nucleotides read TGTGCCAGCAGTAAACTTAGTGGGGGCTCTCAGCCCCAGCATTTT. Translating it yields CASSKLSGGSQPQHF.

V and J are TRBV7-2 and TRBJ2-4; D unresolved. Per germline, CDR1 SGHTA and CDR2 FQGNSA. Trimming took off 4 bases at V and 9 bases at J, with 16 bases between the two ends. CDR3 length: 14 amino acids. CDR3 sequence: CASSSSMGLGIQYF. As DNA, the CDR3 is TGTGCCAGCAGCTCATCTATGGGGTTGGGCATTCAGTACTTC.

This clone showed up just once. This rearrangement joins TRBV27 to TRBJ2-6; 10 bases align to TRBD1. Germline V CDR1 and CDR2: MNHEY, SMNVEV (reference sequence). V shed 5 bases, J shed 0 bases, and the junction held 4 bases outside the gene matches. The CDR3 is 17 amino acids. For the CDR3, the DNA is TGTGCCAGCAGTCTGGGACAGGGGATCTCTGGGGCCAACGTCCTGACTTTC. Its translation is CASSLGQGISGANVLTF.

The gene calls are TRBV7-8 and TRBJ2-5; 7 bases agree with TRBD1. Germline-derived CDR1 and CDR2 are SGHVS and FQNEAQ. V shed 5 bases and J 1 base; nucleotides not matched to a gene: 1. The CDR3 is 13 residues long. The DNA of the CDR3 is TGTGCCAGCAGCGGGGACAGCCAAGAGACCCAGTACTTC. Residues: CASSGDSQETQYF.

The V gene is TRBV18, the J gene TRBJ2-6; unclear D gene. This CDR3 is built from 17 residues. The V gene's germline CDR1 is KGHSH and CDR2 LQKENI. V was trimmed by 4 bases and J by 1 base, leaving 14 bases between them. CDR3 DNA sequence: TGTGCCAGCTCACAGACCCCTCAGCCGTCTGGGGCCAACGTCCTGACTTTC. Translated, it gives CASSQTPQPSGANVLTF.

The V and J genes are TRBV18 and TRBJ1-1; D ambiguous. This CDR3 spans 14 amino acids. CDR1 and CDR2 (germline): KGHSH, LQKENI. V lost 3 bases to trimming and J lost 5 bases, with 13 bases between them. The CDR3 protein is CASSPADGVTEAFF. DNA for the CDR3: TGTGCCAGCTCACCGGCGGACGGCGTGACTGAAGCTTTCTTT.

CDR3 in amino acids: CASSSGRGFEQYF. CDR3 DNA: TGTGCCAGCAGTTCAGGCAGGGGGTTCGAGCAGTACTTC. The chain joins TRBV27 to TRBJ2-7; TRBD1 agrees at 7 bases. The CDR3 runs 13 residues. Germline assignment: CDR1 MNHEY and CDR2 SMNVEV (reference sequence). J lost 6 bases, V lost 4 bases, and 6 bases had no gene match.

The V gene is TRBV11-2, the J gene TRBJ1-2, with a tentative D call TRBD1 (6 bases). CDR1 and CDR2 (germline): SGHAT, FQNNGV. This CDR3 spans 16 amino acids. Deletions cut 1 base from V and 7 bases from J, with 19 bases between. The chain's CDR3 is CASSLGQVLIQAGYTF. The DNA for the CDR3 is TGTGCCAGCAGCTTAGGACAGGTGTTGATTCAGGCTGGCTACACCTTC.

The chain recombines TRBV11-2 with TRBJ2-4, with 7 positions matching TRBD1. The germline CDR1 and CDR2 sequences are SGHAT and FQNNGV. V shed 6 bases and J 1 base; nucleotides not matched to a gene: 6. The CDR3 totals 15 residues. The CDR3 DNA is TGTGCCAGCAGTAGAGGGACAGTGGCCAAAAACATTCAGTACTTC. Its translation is CASSRGTVAKNIQYF.

The chain employs TRBV27 and TRBJ1-2; TRBD1 matches at 10 bases. This CDR3 has 13 residues. V shed 4 bases and J 8 bases; nucleotides not matched to a gene: 4. CDR1 is MNHEY, CDR2 SMNVEV, per germline (reference sequence). The CDR3 nucleotides read TGTGCCAGCAGTTATTGGGACAGGGGCGGCTACACCTTC. Translated: CASSYWDRGGYTF.

The rearrangement links TRBV28 to TRBJ2-5; 10 bases fit TRBD2. The better agreement between TRBJ2-7 and the DNA end casts doubt on the J call. CDR3 length: 19 residues. The germline V gene has CDR1 MDHEN and CDR2 SYDVKM. CDR3 loop: CASSDTGVGLAGEGYEQYF. In DNA form, the CDR3 reads TGTGCCAGCAGTGACACGGGGGTAGGGCTAGCGGGAGAGGGCTACGAGCAGTACTTC.

The genes are TRBV5-6 and TRBJ2-2; D is perhaps TRBD1 or TRBD2 (5 bases each). The CDR3 totals 14 residues. With 3 bases removed from V and 4 bases from J, the gap between germline ends came to 10 bases. The germline gives CDR1 SGHDT, CDR2 YYEEEE. Here the CDR3 reads CASSWGWSTGELFF. DNA for the CDR3: TGTGCCAGCAGCTGGGGGTGGAGCACCGGGGAGCTGTTTTTT. The full variable domain, rest sourced from reference TRBV5-6 and TRBJ2-2, is DAGVTQSPTHLIKTRGQQVTLRCSPKSGHDTVSWYQQALGQGPQFIFQYYEEEERQRGNFPDRFSGHQFPNYSSELNVNALLLGDSALYLCASSWGWSTGELFFGEGSRLTVL.

This clone has just one count. This chain joins TRBV7-3 and TRBJ2-3, with no clear D. The CDR3 contains 13 residues. Germline V CDR1 and CDR2: SGHTA, FQGTGA. V lost 5 bases to trimming and J lost 3 bases, with 9 bases between them. In nucleotides, the CDR3 is TGTGCCAGCAGCCGGAGCCCAACAGATACGCAGTATTTT. It translates to CASSRSPTDTQYF.

The CDR3, as DNA: TGCGCCAGCAGCCAAGAAAGCGGGAGCAGCACAGATACGCAGTATTTT. It codes for CASSQESGSSTDTQYF. The gene calls are TRBV4-1 and TRBJ2-3, with 8 nucleotides matching TRBD2. This CDR3 has 16 amino acids. The V segment lost 0 bases and the J segment 0 bases; nucleotides outside the gene matches: 2. CDR1 MGHRA and CDR2 YSYEKL come from the germline V gene.

The V gene is TRBV6-6, the J gene TRBJ1-1; TRBD1 is a possible D gene (5 bases). V was shortened by 6 bases and J by 1 base, with 12 bases between the two germline ends. In germline, CDR1 is MNHNY, CDR2 SVGAGI (reference sequence). This CDR3 contains 14 residues. The CDR3 nucleotides read TGTGCCAGCAGAAAAGACAGTTCGAACACTGAAGCTTTCTTT. The encoded protein is CASRKDSSNTEAFF.

This chain connects TRBV6-1 to TRBJ1-1; perhaps TRBD1 as D (6 bases). The CDR3 spans 15 residues. The germline CDR1 and CDR2 sequences are MNHNS and SASEGT. V lost 2 bases to trimming and J lost 1 base, with 11 bases between them. In DNA, the CDR3 is TGTGCCAGCAGTGAATTGGGGGCAAGGAACACTGAAGCTTTCTTT. It encodes CASSELGARNTEAFF.

The chain couples TRBV7-9 to TRBJ2-3; weak D call: TRBD1 (6 bases). The CDR3 runs to 16 residues. V was pared by 3 bases and J by 0 bases, with 13 bases between. The germline CDR1 and CDR2 sequences are SEHNR and FQNEAQ (reference sequence). In nucleotides, the CDR3 is TGTGCCAGCAGCTTTGGATTACAGGGAAGCACAGATACGCAGTATTTT. This codes for CASSFGLQGSTDTQYF.

CDR3 DNA sequence: TGTGCCAGCTCACCGTCAGGACAGGTTGTAACCAAAAACATTCAGTACTTC. Amino acids: CASSPSGQVVTKNIQYF. The chain uses TRBV18 and TRBJ2-4, with TRBD1 identical over 7 bases. With 3 bases clipped from V and 2 bases from J, the junction kept 10 bases outside the gene matches. Germline V gene lookup returns CDR1 KGHSH and CDR2 LQKENI. The CDR3 runs 17 residues.

The CDR3 nucleotides are TGCGCCAGCAGCCAAGGTTGGACAGGAGTAGGGTCACCCCTCCACTTT. It specifies CASSQGWTGVGSPLHF. V and J are TRBV4-1 and TRBJ1-6, with 7 positions matching TRBD1. This CDR3 is built from 16 residues. The germline gives CDR1 MGHRA, CDR2 YSYEKL. V lost 1 base and J lost 10; bases outside the gene matches: 10.

The rearrangement links TRBV28 to TRBJ2-7, with D tentatively TRBD2 (6 bases). Germline V gene data show CDR1 as MDHEN and CDR2 as SYDVKM. Trimming cost V 1 base and J 2 bases, with 15 bases left between them. This CDR3 has 16 amino acids. The CDR3 loop reads CASSLFSAGSPYEQYF. The CDR3 DNA reads as TGTGCCAGCAGTTTATTCTCTGCGGGATCCCCCTACGAGCAGTACTTC.

This clone was counted a single time. The V gene is TRBV18, the J gene TRBJ2-2, with D unclear. V shed 2 bases and J shed 3 bases, with 13 bases lying between them. Germline CDR1 and CDR2: KGHSH and LQKENI. The CDR3 length is 16 residues. The CDR3 DNA reads TGTGCCAGCTCACCAAACCTCCCGGGCGACACCGGGGAGCTGTTTTTT. This sequence encodes CASSPNLPGDTGELFF.

The rearrangement joins TRBV28 to TRBJ2-5, with D unresolved. The CDR3 contains 15 residues. Germline V gives CDR1 MDHEN, CDR2 SYDVKM. Trimming stripped 6 bases from V and 7 bases from J, with 21 bases between. The CDR3 coding sequence is TGTGCCAGCAGCCCCCCTTTGCCCTCTGCCGGGACCCAGTACTTC. The encoded protein is CASSPPLPSAGTQYF.

The chain is built from TRBV2 and TRBJ1-2; no clear D. Trimming shortened V by 7 bases and J by 3 bases, and 12 bases separated the two germline ends. The CDR3 has 13 residues. The germline gives CDR1 SNHLY, CDR2 FYNNEI. The CDR3: CASNDPGDYGYTF. CDR3 nucleotides: TGTGCCAGCAATGATCCTGGAGACTATGGCTACACCTTC.

J is TRBJ2-7 and V is TRBV21-1; TRBD2, the table's D call, lacks a check against the DNA. TRBV21-1 is flagged as a pseudogene. The CDR3 has 17 residues. CDR3 DNA sequence: TGTGCCAGCAGCAAAGGGGCCGAGGGCAGGAGCTCCTACGAGCAGTACTTC. Residues: CASSKGAEGRSSYEQYF.

The chain recombines TRBV6-1 with TRBJ2-7; 13 bases agree with TRBD2. Germline CDR1 reads MNHNS; CDR2 reads SASEGT. Germline trimming cut 4 bases from V and 5 bases from J; bases unmatched to any gene: 5. The CDR3 loop spans 15 amino acids. The CDR3, as DNA: TGTGCCAGCAGTGGCACTAGCGGGAGGGTCAACGAGCAGTACTTC. This translates into CASSGTSGRVNEQYF.